Described below is a single T cell receptor (beta chain) sequence and its context. After removal of 3 bases from V and 7 bases from J, the junction contained 11 bases not matched to a gene. CDR3 length: 16 amino acids. Germline CDR1 ENHRY, CDR2 SYGVKD. The source of the sample is a study of cytomegalovirus exposure and HLA in healthy donors. On the study more broadly: In a later analysis, it was reported that the 110 or so validation repertoires had been produced on the same platform as the 600 to 850 repertoires belonging to the first cohort.

Among the approximately 110 subjects of the validation cohort, separate from the roughly 700-subject first cohort, were the donors. Sequenced by immunoSEQ multiplex PCR; TCRdb stores in-frame clones only, minus some. Among 200,000 to 250,000 clones listed, approximately 82% were seen once. Input material: PBMCs. The chain carries TRBV10-3 and TRBJ2-7; 11 bases align to TRBD1. The sequence was obtained from a woman between 18 and 30 years old in good health and CMV-seronegative. The CDR3 protein is CAISEVPPGQGGEQYF. Written as DNA, the CDR3 is TGTGCCATCAGTGAAGTCCCACCGGGACAGGGGGGTGAGCAGTACTTC.